This TCR beta chain was documented in a study of shared clonotypes between healthy human individuals. Study-wide background: CD8 memory received one plate per donor, CD8 naive two, CD4 memory three and CD4 naive three.

CD45RO negativity and positive selection for CCR7 defined naive CD8 cells, a population that excluded terminally differentiated effector memory CD45RA+ cells. This clone turned up a few times. The antigen remains undetermined. It was at deep level that the assay was run. Method: immunoSEQ multiplex PCR; TCRdb's copy keeps in-frame clones and lacks some. The repertoire includes fewer than 1 million clones, 90% to 97% of them detected once, and less than 0.25% sits in the top ten. The V gene end was trimmed by 4 bases and the J gene end by 2 bases; junction bases not matched to a gene: 7. CDR3 length equals 15 residues. The germline V gene encodes CDR1 SGHTS and CDR2 YDEGEE. Regarding the study as a whole: Roughly 5% of naive CD4 clonotypes were shared across four donors. It was expected that sequencing depth would affect clonotype sharing among donors.

The clonotype originates from a man under 40 in good health. The sample taken for sequencing was naive CD8+ T cells sorted from blood. This rearrangement joins TRBV5-8 to TRBJ2-3, with 7 bases that match TRBD1. CDR3 sequence reads: CASSPGTANTDTQYF. The CDR3 coding sequence is TGTGCCAGCAGCCCGGGGACAGCGAACACAGATACGCAGTATTTT.